This T cell receptor (beta chain) originates from a study of shared clonotypes between healthy human individuals. The count of this clone is one. Other DNA sequences in the sample encode the same CDR3. The ends were cut back, 0 bases at V and 2 bases at J, with 12 bases in the middle. Germline V gives CDR1 SGHRS, CDR2 YFSETQ. This CDR3 has 16 amino acids. Each of the donors was a healthy adult who was HIV-negative and had not had a recent acute infection or vaccination. Across several immunoSEQ plates, the genomic DNA of each subset was split evenly. Each PCR replicate from the sorted subsets contained around 0.2 ug DNA, which is about 30,000 T cell genomes. Here immunoSEQ multiplex PCR was the method, and the copy in TCRdb shows in-frame clones only, minus some. Seen here are just over 2,000,000 clones, 85% to 95% observed once, and the top ten hold 0.13%.

This rearrangement joins TRBV5-1 to TRBJ2-1; a possible D gene is TRBD2 (6 bases). This receptor was taken from a man in his late teens or twenties in good health. Specimen: naive CD4+ T cells sorted from blood. Subset noted: CD45RA+ positively selected. The CDR3 protein is CASSLVGGGTYNEQFF. In DNA form, the CDR3 reads TGCGCCAGCAGCTTGGTGGGAGGAGGAACCTACAATGAGCAGTTCTTC.